This T cell receptor beta chain appears in the sequencing data of a study of T cell repertoires in cytomegalovirus infection. TCRdb redid the calling of the reads with MiXCR, one entry per CDR3 protein. The table lists 310,000 or so distinct CDR3 sequences, roughly 25% of them singletons. The CDR3 totals 16 residues. J gave up 2 bases and V 5 bases, and 11 bases lay outside the gene matches. Regarding this clonotype: The antigen remains undetermined.

The chain combines TRBV12-3 or TRBV12-4 with TRBJ1-2; 7 bases are a match to TRBD1. The sample consisted of cultured PBMCs, taken from culture after CMV antigen stimulation. This clonotype originated in a human donor in good health (CMV status not recorded). Some clones in this sample may be carry-over from other donors' samples. In DNA form, the CDR3 reads TGTGCCAGCAGTCCAAGGGGGCGCGGCCCCAACTATGGCTACACCTTC. Amino acid sequence: CASSPRGRGPNYGYTF.